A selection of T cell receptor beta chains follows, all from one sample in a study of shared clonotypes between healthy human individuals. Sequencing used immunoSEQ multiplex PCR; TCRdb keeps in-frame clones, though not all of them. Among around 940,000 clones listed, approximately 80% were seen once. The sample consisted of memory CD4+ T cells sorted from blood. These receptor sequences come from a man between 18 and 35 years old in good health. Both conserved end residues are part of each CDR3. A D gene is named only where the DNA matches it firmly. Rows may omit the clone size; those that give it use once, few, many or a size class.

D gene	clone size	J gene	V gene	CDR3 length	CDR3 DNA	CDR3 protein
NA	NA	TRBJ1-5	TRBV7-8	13	TGTGCCAGCAGCGATACAGGGTTTCAGCCCCAGCATTTT	CASSDTGFQPQHF
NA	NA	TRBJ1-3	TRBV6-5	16	TGTGCCAGCAGTTACCGCGGCACCGTCCGAGGAAACACCATATATTTT	CASSYRGTVRGNTIYF
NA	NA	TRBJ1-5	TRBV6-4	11	TGTGCCTATGAGGTAAATCAGCCCCAGCATTTT	CAYEVNQPQHF
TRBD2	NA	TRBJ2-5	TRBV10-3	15	TGTGCCATCAGGAGGACTAGCGGCCAGCAAGAGACCCAGTACTTC	CAIRRTSGQQETQYF
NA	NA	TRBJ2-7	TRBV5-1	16	TGCGCCAGCAGCTTGGGATCCTCCGGGACTGGTTACGAGCAGTACTTC	CASSLGSSGTGYEQYF
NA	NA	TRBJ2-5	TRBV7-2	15	TGTGCCAGCAGCTTAGCCCCAGGCAGGCAAGAGACCCAGTACTTC	CASSLAPGRQETQYF
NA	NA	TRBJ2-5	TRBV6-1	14	TGTGCCAGCAGTTGGTCCGGAGGAAAAGAGACCCAGTACTTC	CASSWSGGKETQYF
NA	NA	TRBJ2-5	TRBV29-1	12	TGCAGCGGAGGGGAGATGCAAGAGACCCAGTACTTC	CSGGEMQETQYF
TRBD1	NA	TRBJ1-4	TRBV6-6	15	TGTGCCAGCACAATAGGACAGGGGCCTCCGGAAAAACTGTTTTTT	CASTIGQGPPEKLFF
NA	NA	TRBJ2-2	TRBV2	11	TGTGCCAGCAGTATCACCGGGGAGCTGTTTTTT	CASSITGELFF
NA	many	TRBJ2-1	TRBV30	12	TGTGCCTGGAGTGTACCAGCTAGTGAGCAGTTCTTC	CAWSVPASEQFF
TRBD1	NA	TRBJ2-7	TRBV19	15	TGTGCCAGTAGCCTCACCGGGACAGAGCGCTACGAGCAGTACTTC	CASSLTGTERYEQYF
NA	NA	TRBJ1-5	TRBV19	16	TGTGCCAGTAGTATAGTGGGGCAGGTTAGCAATCAGCCCCAGCATTTT	CASSIVGQVSNQPQHF
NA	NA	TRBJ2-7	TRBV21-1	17	TGTGCCAGCAGCAAAGCAGTGAGGACCGCCACGAATGACGAGCAGTACTTC	CASSKAVRTATNDEQYF
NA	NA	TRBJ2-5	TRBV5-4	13	TGTGCCAGCAGCTTGGCAACAACGGAGACCCAGTACTTC	CASSLATTETQYF
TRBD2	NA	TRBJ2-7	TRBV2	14	TGTGCCAGCAGTGAAGCGCGTGGACTAGCAGAGCAGTACTTC	CASSEARGLAEQYF
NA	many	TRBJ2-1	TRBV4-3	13	TGCGCCAGCAGCCAAAGGTCCAGGGGAGAGCAGTTCTTC	CASSQRSRGEQFF
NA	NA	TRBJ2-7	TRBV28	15	TGTGCCAGCAGGCAACCCTCGCCGGGGTCCTACGAGCAGTACTTC	CASRQPSPGSYEQYF
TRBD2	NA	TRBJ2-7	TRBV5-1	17	TGCGCCAGCAGCTTGGGGCGGGCTAGCGGCCTCTCCTACGAGCAGTACTTC	CASSLGRASGLSYEQYF
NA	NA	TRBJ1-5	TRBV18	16	TGTGCCAGCTCACCACCGACCTCAACGGGCAATCAGCCCCAGCATTTT	CASSPPTSTGNQPQHF
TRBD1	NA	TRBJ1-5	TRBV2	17	TGTGCCAGCAGTGAACAGGGGGGAGGTTATAGCAATCAGCCCCAGCATTTT	CASSEQGGGYSNQPQHF
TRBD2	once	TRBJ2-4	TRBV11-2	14	TGTGCCAGCAGCTTAGGGGGAGGGGTGGACATTCAGTACTTC	CASSLGGGVDIQYF
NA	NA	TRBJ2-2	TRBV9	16	TGTGCCAGCAGCGTGGACAGCCCTGCGAACACCGGGGAGCTGTTTTTT	CASSVDSPANTGELFF
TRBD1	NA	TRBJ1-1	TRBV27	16	TGTGCCAGCAGTTTCCGGGGGACAGGGAGAGGGACTGAAGCTTTCTTT	CASSFRGTGRGTEAFF
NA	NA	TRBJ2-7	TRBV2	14	TGTGCCAGCAGTCAGGACAGCCAGTCCTACGAGCAGTACTTC	CASSQDSQSYEQYF
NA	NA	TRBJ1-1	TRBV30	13	TGTGCCTGGAGAAAACAGGGCGACACTGAAGCTTTCTTT	CAWRKQGDTEAFF
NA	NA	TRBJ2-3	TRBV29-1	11	TGCAGCGCCCCACCAACAGATACGCAGTATTTT	CSAPPTDTQYF
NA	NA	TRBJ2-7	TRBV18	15	TGTGCCAGCTCACCCGGGAGTAGCGGACCCTACGAGCAGTACTTC	CASSPGSSGPYEQYF
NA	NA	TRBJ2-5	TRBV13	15	TGTGCCAGCAGCTTAGGACTAAGACAGCAAGAGACCCAGTACTTC	CASSLGLRQQETQYF
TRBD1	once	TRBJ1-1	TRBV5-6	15	TGTGCCAGCAGCAACCTCCAGGGGGGCGGCACTGAAGCTTTCTTT	CASSNLQGGGTEAFF
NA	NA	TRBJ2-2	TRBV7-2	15	TGTGCCAGCAGCTTAGTATTCATGAACACCGGGGAGCTGTTTTTT	CASSLVFMNTGELFF
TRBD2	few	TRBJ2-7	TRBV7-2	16	TGTGCCAGCAGCTTAGTTGAGGCGGGGGGCCTTTACGAGCAGTACTTC	CASSLVEAGGLYEQYF
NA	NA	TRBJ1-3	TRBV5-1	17	TGCGCCAGCAGCTTGGGGTCAGGGGCCTTCTCTGGAAACACCATATATTTT	CASSLGSGAFSGNTIYF
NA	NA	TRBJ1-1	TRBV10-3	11	TGTGCCAGCAGTTACTCGACTGAAGCTTTCTTT	CASSYSTEAFF
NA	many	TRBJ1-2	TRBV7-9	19	TGTGCCAGCAGCTTAGGAAGAAAGGACAGCCGAATAGCTAACTATGGCTACACCTTC	CASSLGRKDSRIANYGYTF
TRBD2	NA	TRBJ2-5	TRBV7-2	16	TGTGCCAGCAGCGAAAGACTAGCGGGGGGTAAAGAGACCCAGTACTTC	CASSERLAGGKETQYF
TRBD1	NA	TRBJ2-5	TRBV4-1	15	TGCGCCAGCAGCCAAGTAGGGGACAGGGCGAGGGCCCAGTACTTC	CASSQVGDRARAQYF
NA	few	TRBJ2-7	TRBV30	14	TGTGCCTGGAGTGTAGGGAGAAGCTCCTACGAGCAGTACTTC	CAWSVGRSSYEQYF
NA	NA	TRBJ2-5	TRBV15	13	TGTGCCACCAGCTCATACAGAGAAGAGACCCAGTACTTC	CATSSYREETQYF
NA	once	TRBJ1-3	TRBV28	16	TGTGCCAGCAGTCTAGACAGACCTCTTTCAGGAAACACCATATATTTT	CASSLDRPLSGNTIYF
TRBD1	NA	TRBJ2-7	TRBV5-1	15	TGCGCCAGCAGCGTGGGAGGGACAGGGAGCTACGAGCAGTACTTC	CASSVGGTGSYEQYF
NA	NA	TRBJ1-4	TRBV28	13	TGTGCCACCAGGGAGGCGGGGAGTGAAAAACTGTTTTTT	CATREAGSEKLFF
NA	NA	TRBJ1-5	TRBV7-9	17	TGTGCCAGCAGCCAAAGTGGGGGAACTTATAGCAATCAGCCCCAGCATTTT	CASSQSGGTYSNQPQHF
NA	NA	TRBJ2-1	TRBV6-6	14	TGTGCCAGCAGTTACCCGACTAGTTCTGATGAGCAGTTCTTC	CASSYPTSSDEQFF
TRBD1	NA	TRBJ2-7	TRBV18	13	TGTGCCAGCTCATCCGGGACAGTCTACGAGCAGTACTTC	CASSSGTVYEQYF
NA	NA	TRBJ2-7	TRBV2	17	TGTGCCAGCAGCAACCTGACAGGTGCTCTGAGCTCCTACGAGCAGTACTTC	CASSNLTGALSSYEQYF